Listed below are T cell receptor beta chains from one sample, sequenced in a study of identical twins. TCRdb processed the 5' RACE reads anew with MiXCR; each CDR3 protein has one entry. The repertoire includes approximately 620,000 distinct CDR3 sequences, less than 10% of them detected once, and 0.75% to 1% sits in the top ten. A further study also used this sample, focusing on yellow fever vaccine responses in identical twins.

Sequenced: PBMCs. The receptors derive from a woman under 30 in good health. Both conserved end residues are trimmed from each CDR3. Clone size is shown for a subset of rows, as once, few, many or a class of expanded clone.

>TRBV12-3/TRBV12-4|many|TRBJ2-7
ASRPGTAYEQY
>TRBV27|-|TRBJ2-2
ASSLSSLDPRRGELF
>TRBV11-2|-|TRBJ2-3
ASSFGTINTDTQY
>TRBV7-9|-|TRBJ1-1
ASSSPAGMNTEAF
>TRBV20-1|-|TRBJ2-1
SARDSGKAYNEQF
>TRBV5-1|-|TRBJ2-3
ASSQERETTDTQY
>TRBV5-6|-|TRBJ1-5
ASSLHGGRNQPQH
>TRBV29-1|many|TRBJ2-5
SVELIVQETQY
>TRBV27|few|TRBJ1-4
ASSSPGAANEKLF
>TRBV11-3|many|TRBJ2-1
ASSPTPFSGRAGNEQF
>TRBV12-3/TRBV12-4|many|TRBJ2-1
ASSLVLAGVSYNEQF
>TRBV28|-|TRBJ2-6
ASSSTLVGANVLT
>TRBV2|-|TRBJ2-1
ASSVQTEQF
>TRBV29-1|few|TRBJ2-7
SVEERGYEQY
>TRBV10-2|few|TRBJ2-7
ASSIDRGWEQY
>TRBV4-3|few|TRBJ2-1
ASSQGTSGLHFSYNEQF
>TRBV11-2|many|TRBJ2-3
ASSFPGLGPLDTQY
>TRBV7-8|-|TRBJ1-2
ASSASTGEDGYT